This entry lists 10 T cell receptor beta chains sequenced from one sample in a study of blood T cell repertoires in COVID-19. The table came from immunoSEQ multiplex PCR; TCRdb's copy has only in-frame clones and leaves some out. The top ten clones hold roughly 12% of a sample with more than 150,000 clones, roughly 76% of them seen once. Material for sequencing was peripheral blood. Receptors originate from a woman aged 80 or over with COVID-19, enrolled during active disease.

In its sample, this clone was seen a few times. The chain carries TRBV30 and TRBJ1-3; D gene uncertain. Germline V CDR1 and CDR2: GTSNPN, SVGIG (reference sequence). Deletions cut 2 bases from V and 0 bases from J, with 17 bases between. This CDR3 region has 17 residues. For the CDR3, the DNA is TGTGCCTGGAGTACATTGGCAGGCCCGCGCTCTGGAAACACCATATATTTT. Its protein is CAWSTLAGPRSGNTIYF.

The chain links TRBV27 to TRBJ1-2; D may be TRBD1 (5 bases). Germline CDR1 MNHEY, CDR2 SMNVEV (reference sequence). The V end lost 5 bases, the J end lost 4 bases, and 20 bases lay between the germline ends. The CDR3 is 16 amino acids. CDR3: CASSLGRAGLRYGYTF. DNA for the CDR3: TGTGCCAGCAGTCTGGGACGGGCGGGACTTCGCTATGGCTACACCTTC.

The rearrangement joins TRBV7-2 to TRBJ2-1, with 9 bases fitting TRBD2. The CDR3 totals 15 residues. V dropped 1 base and J dropped 7; count of bases not matched to a gene: 5. CDR1 is SGHTA, CDR2 FQGNSA, per germline. In DNA form, the CDR3 reads TGTGCCAGCAGCTTAGGCGGGAGGGTGGGTAATGAGCAGTTCTTC. It codes for CASSLGGRVGNEQFF.

The chain links TRBV2 to TRBJ2-7; no reliable D call. CDR1 is SNHLY, CDR2 FYNNEI, per germline. V lost 4 bases and J 4 bases, leaving 14 bases between the germline ends. This CDR3 region has 14 residues. The CDR3: CASSVSASGYEQYF. The CDR3 DNA follows: TGTGCCAGCAGTGTGAGCGCCTCTGGGTACGAGCAGTACTTC.

V usage is TRBV19 and J usage is TRBJ2-1, with 8 bases fitting TRBD2. Germline lookup yields CDR1 LNHDA and CDR2 SQIVND (reference sequence). This CDR3 has 16 amino acids. V was clipped by 5 bases and J by 8 bases; unmatched bases: 14. Here the CDR3 DNA reads TGTGCCAGTAGTGCCCGGGGGGGCCCCTCCGGCGATGAGCAGTTCTTC. It translates to CASSARGGPSGDEQFF.

J is TRBJ2-2 and V is TRBV28; weak D call: TRBD1 (6 bases). V gave up 5 bases and J gave up 3 bases, with 19 bases separating them. Germline V gene sequence: CDR1 MDHEN, CDR2 SYDVKM. CDR3 length equals 17 residues. The CDR3 protein is CASSPLPQGWHTGELFF. In nucleotides, the CDR3 is TGTGCCAGCAGTCCACTACCACAGGGCTGGCACACCGGGGAGCTGTTTTTT.

The V gene is TRBV4-1, the J gene TRBJ1-2, with D maybe TRBD1 (6 bases). CDR1 is MGHRA and CDR2 is YSYEKL in the germline V gene. This CDR3 has 14 residues. Trimming pared 2 bases from V and 4 bases from J, leaving 11 bases between. For the CDR3, the DNA is TGCGCCAGCAGCCAAAGGGGCAGGGGCTATGGCTACACCTTC. Amino acids: CASSQRGRGYGYTF.

V is TRBV5-6 and J is TRBJ2-1, with 7 bases that match TRBD1. Germline-derived CDR1 and CDR2 are SGHDT and YYEEEE. The CDR3 totals 15 residues. V was clipped by 3 bases and J by 4 bases; unmatched bases: 7. The CDR3 spells CASSSGQVFYNEQFF. The CDR3 DNA follows: TGTGCCAGCAGCTCCGGACAGGTTTTTTACAATGAGCAGTTCTTC.

This chain uses TRBV27 with TRBJ2-3; D is uncertain. Between the trimmed V and J ends, which lost 4 bases and 10 bases, there was a span of 9 bases. Per germline, CDR1 MNHEY and CDR2 SMNVEV (reference sequence). CDR3 length: 11 residues. The CDR3 nucleotides read TGTGCCAGCAGTTCCCGAGTGGCGCAGTATTTT. This gives the protein CASSSRVAQYF.

V and J are TRBV7-2 and TRBJ2-3; 11 bases fit TRBD2. This CDR3 comprises 16 residues. In germline, CDR1 is SGHTA, CDR2 FQGNSA. J was trimmed by 6 bases and V by 5 bases; bases with no gene match: 10. The CDR3 DNA follows: TGTGCCAGCAGCCAGACTAGCGGGGCGCCGAGGGATACGCAGTATTTT. Its translation is CASSQTSGAPRDTQYF. Variable domain in full (rest from reference TRBV7-2 and TRBJ2-3): GAGVSQSPSNKVTEKGKDVELRCDPISGHTALYWYRQSLGQGLEFLIYFQGNSAPDKSGLPSDRFSAERTGGSVSTLTIQRTQQEDSAVYLCASSQTSGAPRDTQYFGPGTRLTVL.